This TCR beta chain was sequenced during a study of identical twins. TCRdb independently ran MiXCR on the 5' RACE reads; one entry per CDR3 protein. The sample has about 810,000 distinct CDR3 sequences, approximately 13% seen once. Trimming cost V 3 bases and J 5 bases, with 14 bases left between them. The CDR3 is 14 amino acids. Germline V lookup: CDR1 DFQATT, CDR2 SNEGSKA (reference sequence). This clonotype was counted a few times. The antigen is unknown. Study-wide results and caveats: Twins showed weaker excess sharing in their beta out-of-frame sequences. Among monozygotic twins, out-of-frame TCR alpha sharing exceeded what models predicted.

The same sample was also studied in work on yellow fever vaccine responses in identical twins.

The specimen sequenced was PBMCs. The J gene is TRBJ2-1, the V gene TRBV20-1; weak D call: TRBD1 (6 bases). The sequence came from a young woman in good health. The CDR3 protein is CSARHANRDNEQFF. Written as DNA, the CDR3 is TGCAGTGCTAGGCACGCCAACAGGGACAATGAGCAGTTCTTC.